Each of the 24 T cell receptor beta chains below was sequenced from the same sample in a study of preoperative IRX-2 immunotherapy in early breast cancer. The data were produced by immunoSEQ multiplex PCR, yet TCRdb's version contains in-frame clones alone and is incomplete. Here the sample spans 20,000 to 30,000 clones, approximately 78% being singletons. The treatment here: preoperative locoregional IRX-2 cytokine immunotherapy. The sequenced sample was lymph node tissue, obtained after IRX-2 immunotherapy. The source of these receptors is a human donor with breast cancer.

The J gene is TRBJ1-6, the V gene TRBV6-8; D unresolved. This CDR3 is 17 amino acids long. V lost 0 bases to trimming and J lost 2 bases, with 11 bases between them. The V gene's germline CDR1 is MNHGY and CDR2 SAAAGT. The CDR3 reads CASSYSRAGPYNSPLHF. CDR3 nucleotide sequence: TGTGCCAGCAGTTACTCGAGAGCAGGCCCCTATAATTCACCCCTCCACTTT.

The chain links TRBV14 to TRBJ2-5; TRBD1 agrees at 8 bases. The CDR3 has 13 amino acids. Looked up from germline, CDR1 is SGHDN and CDR2 is FVKESK. The V segment lost 2 bases and the J segment 5 bases; nucleotides outside the gene matches: 1. The CDR3 region is CASSQWTGETQYF. CDR3 in DNA: TGTGCCAGCAGCCAATGGACAGGGGAGACCCAGTACTTC.

The rearrangement uses TRBV11-3 and TRBJ1-1; TRBD1 matches at 7 bases. Trimming took 6 bases from V and 7 from J; bases not matched to a gene: 11. Germline V CDR1 and CDR2: SGHNT, YENEEA. This CDR3 region has 14 residues. The CDR3 DNA follows: TGTGCCAGCAGGCCATGGGGAGGACAGGATGAAGCTTTCTTT. It codes for CASRPWGGQDEAFF.

The chain employs TRBV28 and TRBJ2-3; D is unresolved. Germline lookup yields CDR1 MDHEN and CDR2 SYDVKM. The CDR3 is 14 residues long. The germline V and J ends were trimmed by 4 bases and 2 bases, with 10 bases remaining between them. The CDR3 coding sequence is TGTGCCAGCAGTTCCCCCGGAAACACAGATACGCAGTATTTT. Its translation: CASSSPGNTDTQYF.

The rearrangement joins TRBV28 to TRBJ1-6; the D is unclear. Germline-derived CDR1 and CDR2 are MDHEN and SYDVKM. Trimming shortened V by 5 bases and J by 9 bases, and 23 bases separated the two germline ends. The CDR3 length is 17 residues. CDR3 loop: CASSPPISGSISSPLHF. Written as DNA, the CDR3 is TGTGCCAGCAGTCCTCCAATCTCGGGCAGTATCAGTTCACCCCTCCACTTT.

The chain employs TRBV19 and TRBJ1-1; D may be TRBD1 (5 bases). V lost 4 bases and J 5 bases, leaving 8 bases between the germline ends. The CDR3 sequence is 12 residues long. Germline V gene lookup returns CDR1 LNHDA and CDR2 SQIVND (reference sequence). The CDR3 DNA reads TGTGCCAGTAGTAGGGGGTTGACTGAAGCTTTCTTT. It is translated as CASSRGLTEAFF.

V and J are TRBV18 and TRBJ2-3, with TRBD1 matching 7 bases. This CDR3 is built from 19 residues. CDR1 and CDR2 (germline): KGHSH, LQKENI. V shed 2 bases, J shed 2 bases, and the junction held 16 bases outside the gene matches. CDR3 region: CASSPYRDSLLGITDTQYF. The DNA for the CDR3 is TGTGCCAGCTCACCATACCGGGACAGCCTCCTGGGTATCACAGATACGCAGTATTTT.

The chain couples TRBV9 to TRBJ2-5; TRBD1 matches at 9 bases. The CDR3 loop spans 14 amino acids. J gave up 5 bases and V 5 bases, and 7 bases lay outside the gene matches. The germline V gene has CDR1 SGDLS and CDR2 YYNGEE. CDR3 DNA: TGTGCCAGCAGTGCCGGGACAGGGATGGAGACCCAGTACTTC. Protein product: CASSAGTGMETQYF.

This clone was counted a few times. The V call is TRBV12-5, the J call TRBJ2-3, with 7 bases aligning to TRBD2. J gave up 8 bases and V 1 base, and 3 bases lay outside the gene matches. Germline V gene lookup returns CDR1 LGHNT and CDR2 FRNRAP. The CDR3 is made up of 13 amino acids. The CDR3 DNA reads TGTGCTAGTGGTTTGGGGACTAGTCCTACGCAGTATTTT. It translates to CASGLGTSPTQYF.

V and J are TRBV14 and TRBJ2-3, with 7 bases that match TRBD1. The CDR3 is 16 amino acids. Germline CDR1 and CDR2: SGHDN and FVKESK. V was pared by 1 base and J by 4 bases, with 8 bases of the junction left unmatched. Here the CDR3 DNA reads TGTGCCAGCAGCCAAGGGACAGGTCTAACACCAGATACGCAGTATTTT. This encodes CASSQGTGLTPDTQYF.

The chain recombines TRBV19 with TRBJ1-4; TRBD1 might be the D (6 bases). Trimming took 8 bases from V and 7 from J, leaving 32 bases between them. The CDR3 has 19 amino acids. The V gene's germline CDR1 is LNHDA and CDR2 SQIVND (reference sequence). CDR3 DNA sequence: TGTGCCAGTGGACAAACTTGGAAGATAGGGTCAGGGGCCAGTGAAAAACTGTTTTTT. As protein: CASGQTWKIGSGASEKLFF.

The chain joins TRBV6-4 to TRBJ2-2; TRBD1 might be the D (6 bases). The CDR3 runs to 15 residues. Germline V gives CDR1 MRHNA, CDR2 SNTAGT. V was cut by 8 bases and J by 2 bases, with 15 bases left in between. CDR3 residues: CASQPSGVNTGELFF. The CDR3 DNA reads TGTGCCAGCCAGCCCTCAGGGGTTAACACCGGGGAGCTGTTTTTT.

V is TRBV29-1 and J is TRBJ2-7; unclear D gene. The CDR3 is 13 amino acids. Germline values: CDR1 SQVTM, CDR2 ANQGSEA. Trimming stripped 6 bases from V and 7 bases from J, with 19 bases between. CDR3 coding DNA: TGCAGCGTCCCATCTGTTTCCGCCGGGGAGCAGTACGTC. This codes for CSVPSVSAGEQYV.

CDR3 bases: TGTGCCAGCAGTTACCCGACAGGATTAAGCTCTGGAAACACCATATATTTT. Residues: CASSYPTGLSSGNTIYF. The chain joins TRBV28 to TRBJ1-3, with TRBD1 as a possible D gene (6 bases). The CDR3 length is 17 residues. The germline V gene has CDR1 MDHEN and CDR2 SYDVKM. V gave up 4 bases and J gave up 0 bases, with 16 bases separating them.

The chain carries TRBV19 and TRBJ1-2; 8 bases are shared with TRBD1. The CDR3 is 12 amino acids. Germline V gives CDR1 LNHDA, CDR2 SQIVND (reference sequence). V shed 6 bases and J 4 bases; nucleotides not matched to a gene: 1. The chain's CDR3 is CASSTGGYGYTF. Here the CDR3 DNA reads TGTGCCAGTAGCACAGGGGGCTATGGCTACACCTTC.

This clone was seen a few times. The chain links TRBV14 to TRBJ2-2; D possibly corresponds to TRBD1 (6 bases). The germline V gene encodes CDR1 SGHDN and CDR2 FVKESK. CDR3 length equals 13 residues. V shed 5 bases and J shed 4 bases, with 8 bases lying between them. CDR3: CASSRQATGELFF. The CDR3 DNA follows: TGTGCCAGCAGCAGACAGGCCACCGGGGAGCTGTTTTTT.

This clone turned up a few times. The rearrangement links TRBV6-8 to TRBJ1-5; D is ambiguous. This CDR3 contains 13 residues. CDR1 and CDR2 from the germline V gene are MNHGY and SAAAGT. Trimming stripped 5 bases from V and 7 bases from J, with 12 bases between. The CDR3 coding sequence is TGTGCCAGCAGTCCGGGCGGTGGCCAGCCCCAGCATTTT. It codes for CASSPGGGQPQHF.

This chain uses TRBV6-8 with TRBJ2-7; TRBD1 aligns across 7 bases. This CDR3 is built from 16 residues. V shed 6 bases and J 0 bases; nucleotides not matched to a gene: 11. Germline CDR1 MNHGY, CDR2 SAAAGT. The CDR3 DNA follows: TGTGCCAGCAGAAAGGGAATAGGGGGCAGCTCCTACGAGCAGTACTTC. Residues: CASRKGIGGSSYEQYF.

This chain connects TRBV6-8 to TRBJ1-6; no clear D. Germline V gene sequence: CDR1 MNHGY, CDR2 SAAAGT. V lost 5 bases, J lost 6 bases, and 8 bases lay in between. The CDR3 is made up of 13 amino acids. Written as DNA, the CDR3 is TGTGCCAGCAGTGGATTGGGTAATTCACCCCTCCACTTT. It codes for CASSGLGNSPLHF.

The CDR3 is CASSPPSGQTYEQYF. In nucleotides, the CDR3 is TGTGCCAGCAGTCCACCATCCGGGCAGACCTACGAGCAGTACTTC. This chain joins TRBV6-8 and TRBJ2-7; D gene unclear. CDR3 length: 15 residues. V was trimmed by 5 bases and J by 2 bases, leaving 16 bases between them. CDR1 and CDR2 (germline): MNHGY, SAAAGT.

The chain links TRBV5-1 to TRBJ2-3; 7 bases line up with TRBD2. Trimming took 4 bases from V and 2 from J; bases not matched to a gene: 10. Germline loops: CDR1 SGHRS, CDR2 YFSETQ. The CDR3 consists of 16 residues. The CDR3 loop reads CASSLGLVGYTDTQYF. In DNA, the CDR3 is TGCGCCAGCAGCCTAGGACTAGTTGGGTACACAGATACGCAGTATTTT.

CDR3 in DNA: TGTGCCAGTAGTCTCACTGGGGAAAAACTGTTTTTT. Encoded protein: CASSLTGEKLFF. The chain has TRBV19 and TRBJ1-4; D is uncertain. V lost 5 bases and J 8 bases, leaving 9 bases between the germline ends. Germline V gives CDR1 LNHDA, CDR2 SQIVND (reference sequence). The CDR3 spans 12 residues.

This chain links TRBV19 with TRBJ1-4, with D hard to call. V was shortened by 1 base and J by 0 bases, with 6 bases between the two germline ends. The CDR3 contains 15 residues. Germline lookup yields CDR1 LNHDA and CDR2 SQIVND (reference sequence). For the CDR3, the DNA is TGTGCCAGTAGTATAGGACCGGCAACTAATGAAAAACTGTTTTTT. Protein product: CASSIGPATNEKLFF.

This sequence joins TRBV28 and TRBJ1-6; D call uncertain. The CDR3 runs to 14 residues. Between the trimmed V and J ends, which lost 5 bases and 1 base, there was a span of 6 bases. Germline assignment: CDR1 MDHEN and CDR2 SYDVKM. Here the CDR3 DNA reads TGTGCCAGCAGTCCCTTATCCTATAATTCACCCCTCCACTTT. Its protein is CASSPLSYNSPLHF. Together with reference TRBV28 and TRBJ1-6, the CDR3 gives the full variable domain: DVKVTQSSRYLVKRTGEKVFLECVQDMDHENMFWYRQDPGLGLRLIYFSYDVKMKEKGDIPEGYSVSREKKERFSLILESASTNQTSMYLCASSPLSYNSPLHFGNGTRLTVT.